Below, 13 T cell receptor beta chains from the same sample are listed, as sequenced in a study of T cell changes during pregnancy in multiple sclerosis. The protocol was immunoSEQ multiplex PCR, while the TCRdb copy is restricted to in-frame clones and leaves out a portion. This repertoire shows 35,000 to 40,000 clones, 88% found once; its top ten account for more than 0.95%. This specimen consisted of CD4+ T cells from peripheral blood mononuclear cells, obtained before pregnancy. The receptors originated from a female donor with multiple sclerosis, enrolled in a pregnancy study.

The CDR3 sequence: CASSLAGVGVNEQFF. CDR3 nucleotide sequence: TGCGCCAGCAGCTTAGCGGGAGTTGGGGTCAATGAGCAGTTCTTC. The rearrangement joins TRBV5-1 to TRBJ2-1, with 8 positions matching TRBD2. The CDR3 is 15 amino acids. Germline V gene lookup returns CDR1 SGHRS and CDR2 YFSETQ. Losses at the gene ends were 2 bases for V and 6 bases for J; bases not matched to a gene: 7.

V is TRBV7-2 and J is TRBJ1-4; 7 nucleotides match TRBD1. Germline V gives CDR1 SGHTA, CDR2 FQGNSA. Trimming took 1 base from V and 5 from J; bases not matched to a gene: 10. This CDR3 is 17 amino acids long. CDR3 sequence: CASSLVGTVNLNEKLFF. The CDR3 coding sequence is TGTGCCAGCAGCTTAGTGGGGACAGTAAACTTAAATGAAAAACTGTTTTTT.

The V and J genes are TRBV7-9 and TRBJ2-1; tentatively, D is TRBD2 (5 bases). Trimming stripped 2 bases from V and 7 bases from J, with 12 bases between. CDR1 SEHNR and CDR2 FQNEAQ come from the germline V gene (reference sequence). The CDR3 is 14 amino acids. The CDR3 region has the DNA TGTGCCAGCAGCTTACCGGAGGTTAGGAATGAGCAGTTCTTC. Translating gives CASSLPEVRNEQFF.

This clone appeared once. The rearrangement uses TRBV6-5 and TRBJ2-1, with 10 bases fitting TRBD1. The CDR3 totals 14 residues. CDR1 is MNHEY, CDR2 SVGAGI, per germline. The V segment lost 6 bases and the J segment 6 bases; nucleotides outside the gene matches: 5. The CDR3 sequence is CASRGTGESNEQFF. The CDR3 bases are TGTGCCAGCAGGGGGACAGGGGAATCCAATGAGCAGTTCTTC.

The chain carries TRBV28 and TRBJ2-7, with D unresolved. Per germline, CDR1 MDHEN and CDR2 SYDVKM. The CDR3 loop spans 11 amino acids. Trimming removed 5 bases from V and 5 bases from J, with 7 bases in between. This CDR3 reads CASSRANEQYF. CDR3 DNA: TGTGCCAGCAGTCGCGCTAACGAGCAGTACTTC.

The CDR3 DNA sequence: TGTGCCAGCAGTGGATACGGGAACACTGAAGCTTTCTTT. It specifies CASSGYGNTEAFF. This chain links TRBV6-1 with TRBJ1-1; no definite D call. Germline values: CDR1 MNHNS, CDR2 SASEGT. Trimming pared 4 bases from V and 1 base from J, leaving 7 bases between. The CDR3 covers 13 residues.

CDR3 protein: CASSFGNEQFF. The CDR3, as DNA: TGTGCCAGCAGCTTCGGCAATGAGCAGTTCTTC. The J gene is TRBJ2-1, the V gene TRBV7-9; D is unresolved. The CDR3 is 11 residues long. The germline V and J ends were trimmed by 3 bases and 6 bases, with 3 bases remaining between them. Germline-derived CDR1 and CDR2 are SEHNR and FQNEAQ (reference sequence).

The gene calls are TRBV19 and TRBJ2-7; D is unclear. The CDR3 is 11 amino acids. Germline CDR1 is LNHDA and CDR2 is SQIVND (reference sequence). With 4 bases removed from V and 2 bases from J, the gap between germline ends came to 3 bases. The CDR3 protein is CASSSAYEQYF. CDR3 sequence (DNA): TGTGCCAGTAGTAGCGCCTACGAGCAGTACTTC. The full variable domain, rest sourced from reference TRBV19 and TRBJ2-7, is DGGITQSPKYLFRKEGQNVTLSCEQNLNHDAMYWYRQDPGQGLRLIYYSQIVNDFQKGDIAEGYSVSREKKESFPLTVTSAQKNPTAFYLCASSSAYEQYFGPGTRLTVT.

V gene TRBV7-2 combines with J gene TRBJ2-2; TRBD2 aligns across 12 bases. The germline CDR1 and CDR2 sequences are SGHTA and FQGNSA. This CDR3 spans 14 amino acids. V was pared by 6 bases and J by 5 bases, with 1 base of the junction left unmatched. Here the CDR3 reads CASRTSGSTGELFF. CDR3 nucleotide sequence: TGTGCCAGCAGGACTAGCGGGAGTACCGGGGAGCTGTTTTTT.

The chain combines TRBV27 with TRBJ1-6, with 7 bases fitting TRBD1. Germline trimming cut 11 bases from V and 8 bases from J; bases unmatched to any gene: 15. This CDR3 spans 15 amino acids. CDR1 MNHEY and CDR2 SMNVEV come from the germline V gene (reference sequence). The chain's CDR3 is CASRTGSGQYSPLHF. The CDR3, as DNA: TGTGCCTCCCGGACAGGTTCGGGACAATATTCACCCCTCCACTTT.

V and J are TRBV10-3 and TRBJ2-2; TRBD2 is a possible D gene (6 bases). V was trimmed by 2 bases and J by 5 bases, leaving 9 bases between them. The CDR3 loop spans 14 amino acids. Germline V gives CDR1 ENHRY, CDR2 SYGVKD. The CDR3 nucleotides are TGTGCCATCAGTGAGCGGGAGTGGACCGGGGAGCTGTTTTTT. This sequence encodes CAISEREWTGELFF.

CDR3 sequence (DNA): TGCGCCAGCAGCTTGATCACAGTCAACTATGGCTACACCTTC. This encodes CASSLITVNYGYTF. The chain recombines TRBV5-1 with TRBJ1-2; D is unresolved. V was pared by 1 base and J by 2 bases, with 9 bases between. This CDR3 spans 14 amino acids. Germline CDR1 and CDR2: SGHRS and YFSETQ.

The genes are TRBV5-4 and TRBJ1-2; tentative D call: TRBD1 (6 bases). The CDR3 runs 14 residues. The V end lost 0 bases, the J end lost 7 bases, and 13 bases lay between the germline ends. Germline CDR1 SGHNT, CDR2 YYREEE (reference sequence). The CDR3 region is CASSLEQGGGGYTF. CDR3 sequence (DNA): TGTGCCAGCAGCTTGGAACAGGGCGGGGGTGGCTACACCTTC.